The 19 T cell receptor beta chains in this list originate from one sample, sequenced in a study of T-cell reconstitution after alpha-beta-depleted transplantation in children. A library of TCRbeta sequences, prepared with unique molecular identifiers, was generated. In TCRdb, the PCR reads were re-called with MiXCR into one record per CDR3 protein. Of approximately 590,000 distinct CDR3 sequences in the sample, over 9.5% were seen once. The sequencing used PBMCs from the stem cell graft donor, collected from the stem cell graft. The receptors were sampled from a human donor who donated a stem cell graft to a child with acute myeloid leukemia.

This clonotype was counted once. V and J are TRBV20-1 and TRBJ1-4; unclear D gene. This CDR3 contains 13 residues. From germline, CDR1 is DFQATT and CDR2 SNEGSKA (reference sequence). Trimming pared 0 bases from V and 8 bases from J, leaving 10 bases between. Written as DNA, the CDR3 is TGCAGTGCTAGAGAGGGCCTGGGGGAAAAACTGTTTTTT. It encodes CSAREGLGEKLFF.

CDR3 in amino acids: CASSLKPDPDYEQYF. The CDR3 nucleotides are TGTGCCAGCAGTTTAAAACCAGACCCAGACTACGAGCAGTACTTC. The rearrangement uses TRBV27 and TRBJ2-7; D is unresolved. V was cut by 2 bases and J by 3 bases, with 14 bases left in between. Germline loops: CDR1 MNHEY, CDR2 SMNVEV (reference sequence). This CDR3 has 15 amino acids.

The chain combines TRBV18 with TRBJ1-2, with D perhaps TRBD1 (5 bases). Trimming stripped 3 bases from V and 2 bases from J, with 10 bases between. The CDR3 runs 14 residues. The V gene's germline CDR1 is KGHSH and CDR2 LQKENI. The CDR3 nucleotides are TGTGCCAGCTCACCCGGGACGGTGAACTATGGCTACACCTTC. This gives the protein CASSPGTVNYGYTF. Filled out from reference TRBV18 and TRBJ1-2, the complete variable domain reads NAGVMQNPRHLVRRRGQEARLRCSPMKGHSHVYWYRQLPEEGLKFMVYLQKENIIDESGMPKERFSAEFPKEGPSILRIQQVVRGDSAAYFCASSPGTVNYGYTFGSGTRLTVV.

This clonotype was seen repeatedly, ten times or more. The chain joins TRBV12-3 or TRBV12-4 to TRBJ2-1, with 11 bases matching TRBD2. The CDR3 covers 15 residues. V shed 6 bases, J shed 10 bases, and the junction held 11 bases outside the gene matches. CDR3 residues: CASRRVGLAGGEQFF. As DNA, the CDR3 is TGTGCCAGCAGACGAGTAGGACTAGCGGGTGGGGAGCAGTTCTTC.

This clonotype was detected only a few times. The gene calls are TRBV3-1 and TRBJ2-7; maybe TRBD1 (6 bases). V lost 0 bases, J lost 6 bases, and 18 bases lay in between. The germline V gene has CDR1 LGHDT and CDR2 YNNKEL (reference sequence). This CDR3 spans 16 amino acids. CDR3 loop: CASSQDGRGTGSEQYF. The CDR3 bases are TGTGCCAGCAGCCAAGACGGTAGGGGGACGGGGAGCGAGCAGTACTTC.

This rearrangement joins TRBV3-1 to TRBJ2-7, with D possibly being TRBD2 (6 bases). The CDR3 has 15 residues. V was pared by 2 bases and J by 3 bases, with 14 bases between. In germline, CDR1 is LGHDT, CDR2 YNNKEL (reference sequence). The CDR3 reads CASSQPGLGGYEQYF. CDR3 in DNA: TGTGCCAGCAGCCAACCGGGACTGGGAGGCTACGAGCAGTACTTC.

As regards this clonotype: One junction end does not reproduce the germline sequence, and a read error may be involved. The genes are TRBV5-6 and TRBJ1-1, with 8 bases identical to TRBD1. Germline loops: CDR1 SGHDT, CDR2 YYEEEE. This CDR3 is built from 16 residues. This CDR3 is CASSSGTGFWNPEAFF. CDR3 nucleotides: TGTGCCAGCAGCTCAGGGACAGGATTTTGGAACCCTGAAGCTTTCTTT.

Concerning this clonotype: One end of the junction varies from germline; a read error may be responsible. This chain connects TRBV5-6 to TRBJ2-6, with D maybe TRBD1 (5 bases). The CDR3 spans 15 residues. In germline, CDR1 is SGHDT, CDR2 YYEEEE. CDR3 in amino acids: CASSLGGSAANVLTF. Here the CDR3 DNA reads TGTGCCAGCAGCTTGGGGGGCTCTGCGGCCAACGTCCTGACTTTC.

This clonotype has ten or more counts. The chain recombines TRBV6-2 or TRBV6-3 with TRBJ2-7, with 13 bases aligning to TRBD2. Germline V gene lookup returns CDR1 MNHEY and CDR2 SVGEGT. J gave up 7 bases and V 5 bases, and 14 bases lay outside the gene matches. There are 17 residues in the CDR3. This CDR3 reads CASSRTSGSAYKREQYF. Written as DNA, the CDR3 is TGTGCCAGCAGTAGGACTAGCGGGAGTGCTTACAAGAGAGAGCAGTACTTC.

This clonotype came up many times. V usage is TRBV29-1 and J usage is TRBJ1-1; no reliable D call. V dropped 2 bases and J dropped 11 bases, with 12 bases sitting between them. Germline lookup yields CDR1 SQVTM and CDR2 ANQGSEA. There are 11 residues in the CDR3. The CDR3 sequence: CSVELPSTAFF. CDR3 nucleotide sequence: TGCAGCGTTGAACTTCCCTCGACGGCTTTCTTT.

V and J are TRBV2 and TRBJ2-3; D not resolved. Trimming removed 3 bases at V and 5 bases at J, with 18 bases between. The CDR3 has 16 amino acids. Germline CDR1 is SNHLY and CDR2 is FYNNEI. Here the CDR3 reads CASSESLLNGRDTQYF. CDR3 in DNA: TGTGCCAGCAGTGAGTCCTTACTGAACGGACGAGATACGCAGTATTTT.

The chain links TRBV29-1 to TRBJ2-7, with D perhaps TRBD2 (5 bases). Trimming cost V 1 base and J 0 bases, with 10 bases left between them. There are 14 residues in the CDR3. Germline V gene data show CDR1 as SQVTM and CDR2 as ANQGSEA. CDR3 nucleotides: TGCAGCGTTGAAGGCGTAGCGAACTCCTACGAGCAGTACTTC. Its protein is CSVEGVANSYEQYF.

Concerning this clonotype itself: An end of the junction does not agree with germline; a read error may underlie this. The rearrangement uses TRBV7-6 and TRBJ2-2; 8 nucleotides agree with TRBD2. Per the germline V gene, CDR1 is SGHVS and CDR2 is FNYEAQ. This CDR3 is built from 22 residues. CDR3 nucleotides: TGTGCTAGCAGCCTAACACTAAGAGAGCGGGAGCTGACTTACGCGAACACCGGGGAGCTGTTTTTT. Translating it yields CASSLTLRERELTYANTGELFF.

There are a few counts of this clonotype. The rearrangement uses TRBV29-1 and TRBJ2-7; TRBD2 matches at 8 bases. From germline, CDR1 is SQVTM and CDR2 ANQGSEA. V shed 6 bases, J shed 0 bases, and the junction held 4 bases outside the gene matches. The CDR3 totals 13 residues. The CDR3 bases are TGCAGCGTGCGCGGGGGGCCCTCCTACGAGCAGTACTTC. The encoded protein is CSVRGGPSYEQYF.

This clonotype was seen a few times. The CDR3 is CASSFDSRTDTQYF. The CDR3 region has the DNA TGTGCCAGCAGCTTTGACAGCCGCACAGATACGCAGTATTTT. The V and J genes are TRBV5-5 and TRBJ2-3; D possibly corresponds to TRBD1 (5 bases). The CDR3 sequence is 14 residues long. V was trimmed by 2 bases and J by 1 base, leaving 8 bases between them. Germline V gene sequence: CDR1 SGHKS, CDR2 YYEKEE (reference sequence).

For the CDR3, the DNA is TGTGCCACCTCGGACAGGGCTCAGCCCCAGCATTTT. Protein product: CATSDRAQPQHF. V and J are TRBV19 and TRBJ1-5; 8 bases are a match to TRBD1. The CDR3 contains 12 residues. Germline values: CDR1 LNHDA, CDR2 SQIVND (reference sequence). With 10 bases clipped from V and 6 bases from J, the junction kept 5 bases outside the gene matches. Based on the CDR3 plus reference TRBV19 and TRBJ1-5, the full variable domain is DGGITQSPKYLFRKEGQNVTLSCEQNLNHDAMYWYRQDPGQGLRLIYYSQIVNDFQKGDIAEGYSVSREKKESFPLTVTSAQKNPTAFYLCATSDRAQPQHFGDGTRLSIL.

J is TRBJ2-5 and V is TRBV7-2, with D uncertain. Looked up from germline, CDR1 is SGHTA and CDR2 is FQGNSA. The V and J ends lost 4 bases and 2 bases respectively, with 17 bases between them. The CDR3 is 16 residues long. CDR3 residues: CASSYGTRSRQETQYF. The CDR3 DNA reads as TGTGCCAGCAGCTACGGCACACGTAGCCGTCAAGAGACCCAGTACTTC.

Ten or more counts support this clonotype. This chain uses TRBV28 with TRBJ1-2; D is uncertain. V lost 2 bases, J lost 8 bases, and 12 bases lay in between. CDR3 length: 13 amino acids. CDR1 MDHEN and CDR2 SYDVKM come from the germline V gene. CDR3 region: CASSLIRASGYTF. The CDR3 DNA reads as TGTGCCAGCAGTTTAATAAGGGCGTCGGGCTACACCTTC.

There are a few counts of this clonotype. This chain uses TRBV20-1 with TRBJ2-1; TRBD2 agrees at 7 bases. The CDR3 is made up of 16 amino acids. Per the germline V gene, CDR1 is DFQATT and CDR2 is SNEGSKA (reference sequence). J lost 2 bases, V lost 6 bases, and 13 bases had no gene match. The CDR3, as DNA: TGCAGTGCCCGAGGGCGTCTAGCGGCTACCTACAATGAGCAGTTCTTC. It translates to CSARGRLAATYNEQFF.